A single sample is the source of the 23 T cell receptor beta chains below, sequenced in a study of blood T cell repertoires in COVID-19. The repertoire was sequenced with immunoSEQ multiplex PCR; TCRdb's copy has only in-frame clones and lacks some. The sample records about 150,000 clones, approximately 84% being singletons. Sequencing was carried out using PBMCs or T cells enriched from blood (not recorded which). These receptors all stem from a woman aged 50 to 60 who had recovered from COVID-19.

V usage is TRBV28 and J usage is TRBJ2-7; tentative D call: TRBD2 (5 bases). The CDR3 extends over 13 amino acids. V was trimmed by 5 bases and J by 1 base, leaving 9 bases between them. Germline CDR1 reads MDHEN; CDR2 reads SYDVKM. CDR3 sequence reads: CASSIWESYEQYF. The CDR3 DNA follows: TGTGCCAGCAGTATTTGGGAGTCCTACGAGCAGTACTTC.

The chain is built from TRBV7-2 and TRBJ2-7; the match to TRBD1 covers 10 bases. Germline trimming cut 0 bases from V and 2 bases from J; bases unmatched to any gene: 4. There are 16 residues in the CDR3. The V gene's germline CDR1 is SGHTA and CDR2 FQGNSA. CDR3 amino acids: CASSLAGGQGAYEQYF. The CDR3, as DNA: TGTGCCAGCAGCTTAGCGGGAGGACAGGGGGCCTACGAGCAGTACTTC. Combining the CDR3 with reference TRBV7-2 and TRBJ2-7 gives the whole variable domain GAGVSQSPSNKVTEKGKDVELRCDPISGHTALYWYRQSLGQGLEFLIYFQGNSAPDKSGLPSDRFSAERTGGSVSTLTIQRTQQEDSAVYLCASSLAGGQGAYEQYFGPGTRLTVT.

This clone was picked up one time. The rearrangement uses TRBV6-5 and TRBJ1-1; TRBD1 agrees at 9 bases. With 6 bases clipped from V and 5 bases from J, the junction kept 4 bases outside the gene matches. Germline V gene lookup returns CDR1 MNHEY and CDR2 SVGAGI. CDR3 length: 13 amino acids. CDR3 DNA: TGTGCCAGCAGCCTTGGACAGGGGACTGAAGCTTTCTTT. It is translated as CASSLGQGTEAFF.

The chain joins TRBV6-5 to TRBJ2-7; D not certain. This CDR3 comprises 14 residues. V was cut by 5 bases and J by 1 base, with 12 bases left in between. CDR1 is MNHEY, CDR2 SVGAGI, per germline. The CDR3 DNA reads TGTGCCAGCAGTCCTGGTGCCAGGTCCTACGAGCAGTACTTC. Translated: CASSPGARSYEQYF.

This chain joins TRBV14 and TRBJ2-1; TRBD2 aligns across 8 bases. Germline assignment: CDR1 SGHDN and CDR2 FVKESK. The CDR3 contains 15 residues. J gave up 6 bases and V 3 bases, and 7 bases lay outside the gene matches. The CDR3 DNA sequence: TGTGCCAGCAGCCACAGAGCGGGAGTAGGCAATGAGCAGTTCTTC. It translates to CASSHRAGVGNEQFF.

This rearrangement joins TRBV19 to TRBJ2-5; 10 bases align to TRBD1. Germline CDR1 is LNHDA and CDR2 is SQIVND (reference sequence). J was trimmed by 5 bases and V by 8 bases; bases with no gene match: 11. The CDR3 has 15 amino acids. Written as DNA, the CDR3 is TGTGCCAGTTGCGGGACAGGGGCTAAATGGGAGACCCAGTACTTC. The encoded protein is CASCGTGAKWETQYF.

The gene calls are TRBV7-9 and TRBJ2-5, with 9 nucleotides matching TRBD2. The CDR3 contains 15 residues. CDR1 and CDR2 from the germline V gene are SEHNR and FQNEAQ (reference sequence). The V segment lost 5 bases and the J segment 2 bases; nucleotides outside the gene matches: 6. The CDR3 is CASSTPSGKQETQYF. The CDR3 nucleotides are TGTGCCAGCAGCACCCCTAGCGGGAAACAAGAGACCCAGTACTTC.

This chain uses TRBV24-1 with TRBJ1-5; D might be TRBD1 (6 bases). Trimming left V 4 bases short and J 2 bases short, with 14 bases between. This CDR3 has 16 amino acids. CDR1 and CDR2 from the germline V gene are KGHDR and SFDVKD. The CDR3 bases are TGTGCCACCAGTGAGGGTGGGGCAGGGGGCAATCAGCCCCAGCATTTT. Amino acids: CATSEGGAGGNQPQHF.

This chain joins TRBV11-3 and TRBJ2-7; 12 bases agree with TRBD2. J gave up 5 bases and V 5 bases, and 4 bases lay outside the gene matches. CDR3 length: 14 amino acids. The germline V gene has CDR1 SGHNT and CDR2 YENEEA. CDR3 region: CASSGRLAGDEQYF. As DNA, the CDR3 is TGTGCCAGCAGCGGACGACTAGCGGGAGACGAGCAGTACTTC.

This clone has a single count. The V and J genes are TRBV11-1 and TRBJ1-1; D might be TRBD1 (5 bases). CDR3 size: 15 residues. Germline V gives CDR1 SGHAT, CDR2 FQDESV (reference sequence). V was trimmed by 5 bases and J by 0 bases, leaving 13 bases between them. The CDR3 spells CASSTWTPMNTEAFF. CDR3 nucleotide sequence: TGTGCCAGCAGCACCTGGACACCTATGAACACTGAAGCTTTCTTT.

This sequence joins TRBV24-1 and TRBJ2-1; 7 bases line up with TRBD2. After removal of 3 bases from V and 6 bases from J, the junction contained 7 bases not matched to a gene. The CDR3 spans 15 residues. Germline V lookup: CDR1 KGHDR, CDR2 SFDVKD. CDR3 amino acids: CATSDPWTSGNEQFF. CDR3 DNA: TGTGCCACCAGTGATCCCTGGACTAGTGGCAATGAGCAGTTCTTC.

The CDR3 DNA reads as TGTGCCAGCAGCTTCAGCGGGGTGAACACCGGGGAGCTGTTTTTT. Its protein product is CASSFSGVNTGELFF. The rearrangement joins TRBV7-2 to TRBJ2-2, with 7 bases identical to TRBD2. The V segment lost 3 bases and the J segment 1 base; nucleotides outside the gene matches: 2. CDR1 is SGHTA and CDR2 is FQGNSA in the germline V gene. This CDR3 has 15 residues. The variable domain in full, completed from reference TRBV7-2 and TRBJ2-2, reads GAGVSQSPSNKVTEKGKDVELRCDPISGHTALYWYRQSLGQGLEFLIYFQGNSAPDKSGLPSDRFSAERTGGSVSTLTIQRTQQEDSAVYLCASSFSGVNTGELFFGEGSRLTVL.

V usage is TRBV19 and J usage is TRBJ2-7, with D unresolved. The V end lost 4 bases, the J end lost 6 bases, and 16 bases lay between the germline ends. The CDR3 consists of 14 residues. In germline, CDR1 is LNHDA, CDR2 SQIVND (reference sequence). CDR3 amino acids: CASSNLGMWSEQYF. The CDR3 DNA follows: TGTGCCAGTAGTAACCTCGGTATGTGGAGCGAGCAGTACTTC.

This clone was seen a single time. The rearrangement uses TRBV19 and TRBJ1-1; D ambiguous. CDR1 is LNHDA, CDR2 SQIVND, per germline (reference sequence). The ends were cut back, 0 bases at V and 6 bases at J, with 8 bases in the middle. This CDR3 comprises 13 residues. The CDR3 nucleotides are TGTGCCAGTAGTATAGATCAGGTGGCTGAAGCTTTCTTT. Translating it yields CASSIDQVAEAFF. The whole variable domain, remainder taken from reference TRBV19 and TRBJ1-1, is DGGITQSPKYLFRKEGQNVTLSCEQNLNHDAMYWYRQDPGQGLRLIYYSQIVNDFQKGDIAEGYSVSREKKESFPLTVTSAQKNPTAFYLCASSIDQVAEAFFGQGTRLTVV.

In its sample, this clone was seen a few times. The sample has other DNA sequences that encode this CDR3 too. The chain has TRBV19 and TRBJ2-2, with D perhaps matching TRBD1 (5 bases). Looked up from germline, CDR1 is LNHDA and CDR2 is SQIVND (reference sequence). This CDR3 comprises 14 residues. With 5 bases removed from V and 3 bases from J, the gap between germline ends came to 10 bases. The CDR3 loop is CASSSQGDTGELFF. Here the CDR3 DNA reads TGTGCCAGTAGTTCGCAGGGCGACACCGGGGAGCTGTTTTTT.

The V gene is TRBV2, the J gene TRBJ1-5; the D gene is possibly TRBD1 (5 bases). CDR3 length equals 12 residues. V was clipped by 5 bases and J by 5 bases, with 7 bases between them. The germline V gene has CDR1 SNHLY and CDR2 FYNNEI. CDR3 in DNA: TGTGCCAGCAGTCCAGGGTATCAGCCCCAGCATTTT. This sequence encodes CASSPGYQPQHF.

This clone was seen a few times. The rearrangement links TRBV28 to TRBJ1-1; tentatively, D is TRBD1 (6 bases). CDR3 length: 15 amino acids. The ends were cut back, 6 bases at V and 9 bases at J, with 23 bases in the middle. Germline loops: CDR1 MDHEN, CDR2 SYDVKM. CDR3 DNA sequence: TGTGCCAGCAGCCCCGCGAATGTCAGGGGAAGAAAAGCTTTCTTT. It encodes CASSPANVRGRKAFF.

V and J are TRBV7-9 and TRBJ2-3; 11 bases map to TRBD2. V shed 4 bases, J shed 9 bases, and the junction held 15 bases outside the gene matches. The germline gives CDR1 SEHNR, CDR2 FQNEAQ (reference sequence). The length of the CDR3 is 17 residues. CDR3 coding DNA: TGTGCCAGCAGCTCCGGGGGACTAGCGGCACTAGAAGGGACGCAGTATTTT. Its protein is CASSSGGLAALEGTQYF.

About this clone: The identical CDR3 is also encoded by other nucleotide sequences in the sample. V is TRBV5-1 and J is TRBJ2-7, with D possibly matching TRBD2 (6 bases). From germline, CDR1 is SGHRS and CDR2 YFSETQ. This CDR3 is built from 12 residues. Trimming pared 0 bases from V and 6 bases from J, leaving 7 bases between. The DNA of the CDR3 is TGCGCCAGCAGCTTGGTCGGGGGCGAGCAGTACTTC. It encodes CASSLVGGEQYF.

This sequence joins TRBV9 and TRBJ2-3; TRBD2 is a possible D gene (6 bases). Per germline, CDR1 SGDLS and CDR2 YYNGEE. The length of the CDR3 is 16 residues. Trimming took off 3 bases at V and 4 bases at J, with 18 bases between the two ends. The CDR3 sequence is CASSEPGQRVADTQYF. The CDR3 coding sequence is TGTGCCAGCAGCGAGCCGGGGCAGCGGGTCGCAGATACGCAGTATTTT.

The chain recombines TRBV30 with TRBJ2-6; TRBD1 aligns across 12 bases. Germline V lookup: CDR1 GTSNPN, CDR2 SVGIG (reference sequence). The length of the CDR3 is 14 residues. J gave up 13 bases and V 4 bases, and 8 bases lay outside the gene matches. DNA of the CDR3: TGTGCCTGGATGGGACAGGGGGCGACAGGTGTCCTGACTTTC. Translating gives CAWMGQGATGVLTF.

The chain uses TRBV3-1 (or the pseudogene TRBV3-2) and TRBJ2-4; D is possibly TRBD2 (7 bases). Germline CDR1 is LGHDT and CDR2 is YNNKEL (reference sequence). This CDR3 has 17 residues. Trimming took off 1 base at V and 9 bases at J, with 22 bases between the two ends. CDR3 in amino acids: CASSQGGLTGRVGIQYF. CDR3 sequence (DNA): TGTGCCAGCAGCCAAGGCGGGCTCACAGGGAGGGTGGGCATTCAGTACTTC.

The CDR3: CASRTPGGWQGELNYGYTF. The CDR3 region has the DNA TGTGCCAGCAGGACCCCGGGCGGATGGCAGGGTGAGTTGAACTATGGCTACACCTTC. The chain carries TRBV7-6 and TRBJ1-2; possible D gene TRBD1, 5 bases. The germline gives CDR1 SGHVS, CDR2 FNYEAQ. This CDR3 region has 19 residues. V dropped 6 bases and J dropped 2 bases, with 28 bases sitting between them.